This T cell receptor (beta chain) was recorded in a study of blood T cell repertoires in COVID-19. Study-wide background: The study drew acute and convalescent COVID-19 samples from the United States, Italy and Spain. T cells, B-cell-depleted T cells, or PBMCs provided the cDNA or gDNA that served as material.

Deletions cut 6 bases from V and 3 bases from J, with 27 bases between. Germline CDR1 ENHRY, CDR2 SYGVKD. This CDR3 is built from 18 residues. Authors' processing steps: Amplified reference gene primers provided the basis for estimating nucleated cell counts. Clones were sequenced by immunoSEQ multiplex PCR, and TCRdb holds only the in-frame ones, with some missing. V and J calls and clone size are given by that table; D and trimming were obtained from the DNA. The sample holds about 58,000 clones; roughly 86% are singletons and the top ten take about 22%. The specimen sequenced was peripheral blood. The sequence derives from a woman aged 45-65 years with active or convalescent COVID-19. The chain uses TRBV10-3 and TRBJ2-7; weak D call: TRBD1 (9 bases). The CDR3 nucleotides read TGTGCCATCAGCCCGGGACAGGGACTAGGTAGTTGGGGCTACGAGCAGTACTTC. It translates to CAISPGQGLGSWGYEQYF.